The T cell receptor beta chain under discussion was sequenced for a study of cytomegalovirus exposure and HLA in healthy donors. Study as a whole: As an earlier analysis found, some 180 million T cells yielded about 100 million unique TCR beta sequences.

A word on this clone: What it recognizes is unknown.

Whole-study findings and limits: Indistinguishable V segments, including TRBV6-2 and TRBV6-3, were excluded. TCR beta V- and J-gene trimming, according to a later analysis, was linked to a missense DCLRE1C variant. After further analysis at a later stage, 17,000 or so TCR beta sequences were associated with HLA alleles at 0.05 false discovery rate.

CDR1 is LNHDA and CDR2 is SQIVND in the germline V gene (reference sequence). V was pared by 7 bases and J by 11 bases, with 15 bases of the junction left unmatched. CDR3 length: 14 residues. PCR involved 60 Vbeta and 13 Jbeta primers. Method: immunoSEQ multiplex PCR; TCRdb's copy keeps in-frame clones and lacks some. The data contain some 200,000 clones, roughly 70% of them singletons. The sequence came from a man aged 35-49 years in good health and CMV-seropositive. The sequenced sample consisted of PBMCs. The V gene is TRBV19, the J gene TRBJ1-1, with 8 bases matching TRBD1. The CDR3 bases are TGTGCCAGTACCACGGACAGGGAGCAGGCGAGGGCTTTCTTT. It is translated as CASTTDREQARAFF.